Shown below are 29 T cell receptor beta chains from a single sample sequenced in a study of T-cell memory formation after mild COVID-19. TCRdb itself ran the 5' RACE reads through MiXCR, one entry per CDR3 protein. The table has over 450,000 distinct CDR3 sequences, 20% seen once. The sequenced sample consisted of PBMCs or a T cell subset sorted from them (not recorded which). Source of these receptors: an adult woman who had mild COVID-19 (a few samples of this study predate the infection). Cell type and time point are not known.

The gene calls are TRBV7-2 and TRBJ2-2; 10 nucleotides agree with TRBD1. This CDR3 is 17 amino acids long. The junction had 11 bases not matched to a gene; V was cut back by 5 bases and J by 5 bases. Germline V lookup: CDR1 SGHTA, CDR2 FQGNSA. The CDR3 nucleotides are TGTGCCAGCAGCCCAAGGACAGGGGGAAGGGTGACCGGGGAGCTGTTTTTT. It specifies CASSPRTGGRVTGELFF.

This clonotype was recorded a few times. This sequence joins TRBV20-1 and TRBJ2-7, with 7 bases identical to TRBD1. This CDR3 is built from 14 residues. The V segment lost 2 bases and the J segment 3 bases; nucleotides outside the gene matches: 7. Germline lookup yields CDR1 DFQATT and CDR2 SNEGSKA (reference sequence). The CDR3 nucleotides read TGCAGTGCTAGAAGACCTGGACAGGACTACGAGCAGTACTTC. It translates to CSARRPGQDYEQYF.

The gene calls are TRBV29-1 and TRBJ2-1; no clear D gene. The CDR3 length is 14 residues. The V gene's germline CDR1 is SQVTM and CDR2 ANQGSEA. Trimming took off 8 bases at V and 6 bases at J, with 20 bases between the two ends. The CDR3 reads CSHVPAKTINEQFF. DNA of the CDR3: TGCAGCCACGTTCCAGCGAAAACCATCAATGAGCAGTTCTTC.

This clonotype has only a few counts. The chain is built from TRBV27 and TRBJ1-4, with TRBD1 matching over 7 bases. V was pared by 11 bases and J by 2 bases, with 8 bases of the junction left unmatched. The CDR3 is 14 amino acids. Germline CDR1 MNHEY, CDR2 SMNVEV (reference sequence). CDR3 region: CASGLGQTNEKLFF. As DNA, the CDR3 is TGTGCCTCAGGGTTGGGACAGACTAATGAAAAACTGTTTTTT.

The genes are TRBV7-3 and TRBJ2-1; D may correspond to TRBD1 or TRBD2 (6 bases each). V shed 0 bases and J shed 6 bases, with 9 bases lying between them. The V gene's germline CDR1 is SGHTA and CDR2 FQGTGA. The CDR3 sequence is 14 residues long. The CDR3 loop reads CASSLTGGFNEQFF. CDR3 DNA sequence: TGTGCCAGCAGCTTAACGGGGGGCTTCAATGAGCAGTTCTTC.

V usage is TRBV5-1 and J usage is TRBJ1-2, with TRBD1 as a possible D gene (6 bases). Between the trimmed V and J ends, which lost 0 bases and 3 bases, there was a span of 18 bases. The V gene's germline CDR1 is SGHRS and CDR2 YFSETQ. The CDR3 runs to 17 residues. The CDR3 DNA sequence: TGCGCCAGCAGCTTGGGGCTATACAGGGAGGTCGACTATGGCTACACCTTC. Translated, it gives CASSLGLYREVDYGYTF.

The chain links TRBV27 to TRBJ2-7; D is possibly TRBD1 (5 bases). With 7 bases removed from V and 6 bases from J, the gap between germline ends came to 10 bases. The CDR3 extends over 11 amino acids. CDR1 MNHEY and CDR2 SMNVEV come from the germline V gene (reference sequence). The CDR3 sequence: CASTSQGEQYF. The CDR3 bases are TGTGCCAGCACCTCCCAGGGCGAGCAGTACTTC.

This clonotype was seen only a few times. The chain carries TRBV5-6 and TRBJ1-1; 7 bases are shared with TRBD1. V was pared by 4 bases and J by 4 bases, with 4 bases of the junction left unmatched. CDR3 length: 13 amino acids. Germline values: CDR1 SGHDT, CDR2 YYEEEE. This chain's CDR3 is CASSAGQSTEAFF. CDR3 in DNA: TGTGCCAGCAGCGCGGGACAGTCCACTGAAGCTTTCTTT.

This clonotype came up once. This chain uses TRBV6-2 or TRBV6-3 with TRBJ2-1; 8 bases are shared with TRBD2. Germline CDR1 reads MNHEY; CDR2 reads SVGEGT. The CDR3 is made up of 15 amino acids. The V and J ends lost 6 bases and 4 bases, in that order; junction bases with no gene match: 8. CDR3 DNA: TGTGCCAGCAGCTCCCCGGGACTAGAGTACAATGAGCAGTTCTTC. Protein product: CASSSPGLEYNEQFF.

This chain joins TRBV5-4 and TRBJ2-5; either TRBD1 or TRBD2 may supply D (5 bases each). Germline-derived CDR1 and CDR2 are SGHNT and YYREEE (reference sequence). Trimming removed 3 bases from V and 5 bases from J, with 17 bases in between. This CDR3 contains 15 residues. This CDR3 is CASSSPSRGGETQYF. CDR3 nucleotide sequence: TGTGCCAGCAGCTCCCCGTCGAGGGGCGGCGAGACCCAGTACTTC.

The chain's CDR3 is CASRAGRMNTEAFF. The CDR3 DNA sequence: TGTGCCAGCAGAGCGGGCAGGATGAACACTGAAGCTTTCTTT. V is TRBV2 and J is TRBJ1-1; D is ambiguous. The germline gives CDR1 SNHLY, CDR2 FYNNEI. The V gene lost 6 bases and the J gene lost 0 bases, with 11 bases spanning the gap. The CDR3 sequence is 14 residues long. Looking up the rest from reference TRBV2 and TRBJ1-1 gives the full variable domain: EPEVTQTPSHQVTQMGQEVILRCVPISNHLYFYWYRQILGQKVEFLVSFYNNEISEKSEIFDDQFSVERPDGSNFTLKIRSTKLEDSAMYFCASRAGRMNTEAFFGQGTRLTVV.

This chain connects TRBV6-2 or TRBV6-3 to TRBJ2-1, with 7 bases fitting TRBD2. Germline V gene sequence: CDR1 MNHEY, CDR2 SVGEGT. This CDR3 spans 18 amino acids. The J segment lost 7 bases and the V segment lost 8 bases, leaving 23 bases of the junction unmatched. Here the CDR3 reads CASQPPLGREPLTNEQFF. The CDR3 DNA reads TGTGCCAGCCAACCCCCCCTTGGGCGGGAGCCCCTTACGAATGAGCAGTTCTTC.

This clonotype was picked up a small number of times. CDR3 DNA: TGCGCCAGCAGTCAAGAGAAGCGGGAGGTTGTTTATGAGCAGTTCTTC. It translates to CASSQEKREVVYEQFF. The rearrangement links TRBV23-1 to TRBJ2-1, with 9 bases lining up with TRBD2. TRBV23-1 is sorted into the ORF group, with uncertain function. V trimming: 2 bases; J trimming: 8 bases; junction bases outside the gene matches: 10. The CDR3 is 16 residues long.

The chain links TRBV9 to TRBJ2-7; D might be TRBD1 or TRBD2, each matching 6 bases. The CDR3 length is 17 residues. CDR1 is SGDLS and CDR2 is YYNGEE in the germline V gene. With 7 bases removed from V and 7 bases from J, the gap between germline ends came to 30 bases. CDR3 sequence: CASGGAGAKQYILEQYF. CDR3 bases: TGTGCCAGCGGAGGGGCAGGGGCAAAACAATACATACTGGAGCAGTACTTC. Based on the CDR3 plus reference TRBV9 and TRBJ2-7, the full variable domain is DSGVTQTPKHLITATGQRVTLRCSPRSGDLSVYWYQQSLDQGLQFLIQYYNGEERAKGNILERFSAQQFPDLHSELNLSSLELGDSALYFCASGGAGAKQYILEQYFGPGTRLTVT.

This clonotype was detected many times. The chain joins TRBV5-1 to TRBJ2-7; a weak D match, TRBD1 (6 bases). Trimming left V 0 bases short and J 5 bases short, with 15 bases between. Germline V gene lookup returns CDR1 SGHRS and CDR2 YFSETQ. The CDR3 extends over 15 amino acids. Here the CDR3 DNA reads TGCGCCAGCAGCTTGGAAGGGGGTTCAATAGACGAGCAGTACTTC. Its translation is CASSLEGGSIDEQYF.

This clonotype has only a few counts. The V gene is TRBV5-1, the J gene TRBJ2-5; the D is unclear. CDR3 length: 12 amino acids. Germline V gene sequence: CDR1 SGHRS, CDR2 YFSETQ. V was trimmed by 3 bases and J by 5 bases, leaving 8 bases between them. As DNA, the CDR3 is TGCGCCAGCAGCTCGGTGGCGGAGACCCAGTACTTC. It yields the protein CASSSVAETQYF.

V gene TRBV12-3 or TRBV12-4 combines with J gene TRBJ2-1; 10 bases line up with TRBD1. Trimming took 5 bases from V and 4 from J; bases not matched to a gene: 5. The CDR3 has 15 amino acids. In DNA, the CDR3 is TGTGCCAGCAGTCCAGGGGACAGGGGTTACAATGAGCAGTTCTTC. Translation gives CASSPGDRGYNEQFF.

The sample holds a few counts of this clonotype. The genes are TRBV12-3 or TRBV12-4 and TRBJ2-1, with D possibly TRBD2 on 6 matching bases. The CDR3 is made up of 14 amino acids. Trimming cost V 3 bases and J 4 bases, with 10 bases left between them. DNA of the CDR3: TGTGCCAGCAGTTTCGGGACTGATTACAATGAGCAGTTCTTC. Residues: CASSFGTDYNEQFF.

The V call is TRBV2, the J call TRBJ2-3; D may be TRBD1 or TRBD2 (5 bases each). There are 18 residues in the CDR3. Trimming shortened V by 4 bases and J by 5 bases, and 25 bases separated the two germline ends. Germline-derived CDR1 and CDR2 are SNHLY and FYNNEI. CDR3 sequence (DNA): TGTGCCAGCAGTGTAAATTCCCGACTGGGGGATGGTGGAGATACGCAGTATTTT. This encodes CASSVNSRLGDGGDTQYF.

The V call is TRBV27, the J call TRBJ2-1, with 9 nucleotides matching TRBD1. CDR3 length: 16 amino acids. V was clipped by 4 bases and J by 10 bases; unmatched bases: 14. Germline values: CDR1 MNHEY, CDR2 SMNVEV (reference sequence). In DNA form, the CDR3 reads TGTGCCAGCAGTTCACCGGGACAGGGTACGATAGCCGAGCAGTTCTTC. Protein product: CASSSPGQGTIAEQFF.

The rearrangement uses TRBV28 and TRBJ2-3; possibly TRBD2 for D (5 bases). The CDR3 runs 13 residues. The V and J ends lost 8 bases and 2 bases respectively, with 11 bases between them. Germline CDR1 MDHEN, CDR2 SYDVKM. The CDR3 protein is CASSDGVTDTQYF. The CDR3 coding sequence is TGTGCCAGCTCCGACGGGGTCACAGATACGCAGTATTTT.

This clonotype occurred a few times. The J gene is TRBJ2-5, the V gene TRBV19; D call uncertain. CDR1 is LNHDA, CDR2 SQIVND, per germline (reference sequence). The CDR3 extends over 14 amino acids. The V end lost 6 bases, the J end lost 0 bases, and 11 bases lay between the germline ends. The CDR3 sequence: CASSRQGYQETQYF. CDR3 DNA sequence: TGTGCCAGTAGCCGACAAGGGTACCAAGAGACCCAGTACTTC.

This clonotype was counted a few times. The chain recombines TRBV12-3 or TRBV12-4 with TRBJ1-1; D ambiguous. The V end lost 6 bases, the J end lost 1 base, and 15 bases lay between the germline ends. The CDR3 consists of 15 residues. The CDR3 loop reads CASSVRRNRNTEAFF. The CDR3 DNA follows: TGTGCCAGCAGCGTACGGCGAAATCGGAACACTGAAGCTTTCTTT.

The rearrangement joins TRBV2 to TRBJ2-5, with D possibly matching TRBD2 (6 bases). The germline V gene encodes CDR1 SNHLY and CDR2 FYNNEI. The V end was cut by 3 bases, the J end by 4 bases, with 15 bases between. There are 15 residues in the CDR3. The CDR3 region has the DNA TGTGCCAGCAGTGACGGACTCTTCGGGGGAGAGACCCAGTACTTC. This encodes CASSDGLFGGETQYF.

J is TRBJ2-3 and V is TRBV27; D is ambiguous. The CDR3 totals 14 residues. Trimming took off 4 bases at V and 2 bases at J, with 10 bases between the two ends. Germline V gene data show CDR1 as MNHEY and CDR2 as SMNVEV (reference sequence). CDR3 sequence reads: CASSSPALTDTQYF. CDR3 coding DNA: TGTGCCAGCAGTTCTCCCGCCCTCACAGATACGCAGTATTTT.

This chain connects TRBV11-1 to TRBJ2-7; maybe TRBD1 (5 bases). Germline V gene data show CDR1 as SGHAT and CDR2 as FQDESV (reference sequence). V gave up 4 bases and J gave up 2 bases, with 15 bases separating them. The CDR3 loop spans 15 amino acids. The CDR3 nucleotides are TGTGCCAGCAGCTCCTCTGGACATGTTCCCTACGAGCAGTACTTC. It encodes CASSSSGHVPYEQYF. The full variable domain, with the rest looked up from reference TRBV11-1 and TRBJ2-7, is EAEVAQSPRYKITEKSQAVAFWCDPISGHATLYWYRQILGQGPELLVQFQDESVVDDSQLPKDRFSAERLKGVDSTLKIQPAELGDSAMYLCASSSSGHVPYEQYFGPGTRLTVT.

The chain joins TRBV7-6 to TRBJ2-5; 8 bases agree with TRBD2. V dropped 4 bases and J dropped 4; count of bases not matched to a gene: 8. The CDR3 runs to 15 residues. Per germline, CDR1 SGHVS and CDR2 FNYEAQ. CDR3 sequence (DNA): TGTGCCAGCAGCTCTATCGGACTAGCACCAGAGACCCAGTACTTC. This sequence encodes CASSSIGLAPETQYF.

This clonotype was seen at least ten times. V is TRBV7-9 and J is TRBJ1-1, with D tentatively TRBD1 (6 bases). With 1 base removed from V and 0 bases from J, the gap between germline ends came to 18 bases. The germline V gene encodes CDR1 SEHNR and CDR2 FQNEAQ (reference sequence). The CDR3 is made up of 18 amino acids. CDR3 DNA: TGTGCCAGCAGCTTAGGTTCGTTGTCAGGGGAAATGAACACTGAAGCTTTCTTT. The encoded protein is CASSLGSLSGEMNTEAFF.

The sample holds many counts of this clonotype. V is TRBV11-2 and J is TRBJ1-6; no clear D gene. The CDR3 covers 12 residues. V lost 4 bases, J lost 7 bases, and 5 bases lay in between. Germline V gene data show CDR1 as SGHAT and CDR2 as FQNNGV. The CDR3 protein is CASSSPNSPLHF. CDR3 in DNA: TGTGCCAGCAGCTCGCCCAATTCACCCCTCCACTTT.